This is a list of T cell receptor beta chains from one sample in a study of cytomegalovirus exposure and HLA in healthy donors. Generated by immunoSEQ multiplex PCR, the TCRdb table keeps only in-frame clones and is missing some. In the table there are roughly 130,000 clones, roughly 80% of which are singletons. The sample consisted of PBMCs. Receptors were obtained from a boy aged 5-17 years in good health and CMV-seronegative. Both conserved end residues are part of each CDR3. The order of the fields is D gene, clone size, CDR3 length, V gene, J gene, CDR3 DNA, CDR3 protein. D genes are given only for firm matches. Rows may omit the clone size; those that give it use once, few, many or a size class.

.,.,13,TRBV2,TRBJ2-4,TGTGCCAGCAGTGAAAGGACTGGAAACATTCAGTACTTC,CASSERTGNIQYF
TRBD1,.,14,TRBV5-1,TRBJ2-7,TGCGCCAGCAGCTTGGCGACAGGGGGCCAAGAGCAGTACTTC,CASSLATGGQEQYF
TRBD1,.,14,TRBV30,TRBJ1-2,TGTGCCTGTCCCCCGACAGGGGGCTACGGTGGCTACACCTTC,CACPPTGGYGGYTF
.,.,14,TRBV6-1,TRBJ2-5,TGTGCCAGCAGTGATCAGGACAGCCAAGAGACCCAGTACTTC,CASSDQDSQETQYF
.,.,13,TRBV30,TRBJ2-7,TGTGCCTGGACGGGTCTTCCAGAGGGAGAGCAGTACTTC,CAWTGLPEGEQYF
.,.,16,TRBV4-2,TRBJ2-3,TGTGCCAGCAGCCAAGAAACTAGCAGCTACACAGATACGCAGTATTTT,CASSQETSSYTDTQYF
.,.,14,TRBV2,TRBJ1-2,TGTGCCAGCACCCCTTCCCCGCGGGTCAATGGCTACACCTTC,CASTPSPRVNGYTF
.,.,12,TRBV6-5,TRBJ2-3,TGTGCCAGCGGGGGGAGCACAGATACGCAGTATTTT,CASGGSTDTQYF
TRBD2,.,16,TRBV4-3,TRBJ2-7,TGCGCCAGCAGCCCTGGACTAGCGAGCAGCTCCTACGAGCAGTACTTC,CASSPGLASSSYEQYF
TRBD2,.,14,TRBV11-2,TRBJ2-7,TGTGCCAGCACCCTTCTAGCGGACTCCTACGAGCAGTACTTC,CASTLLADSYEQYF
.,once,16,TRBV27,TRBJ2-4,TGTGCCAGCGCTGGGCATACATGGAGGGCCAAAAACATTCAGTACTTC,CASAGHTWRAKNIQYF
.,.,17,TRBV7-2,TRBJ1-1,TGTGCCAGCAGCTTAGCCGCGGTGAAAATGGTAGTCACTGAAGCTTTCTTT,CASSLAAVKMVVTEAFF
.,.,15,TRBV5-1,TRBJ1-3,TGCGCCAGCAGTCCTGGGCAAAGCTCTGGAAACACCATATATTTT,CASSPGQSSGNTIYF
TRBD2,once,15,TRBV5-4,TRBJ2-5,TGTGCCAGCAGCTTCGCTAGCGGGGTACAAGAGACCCAGTACTTC,CASSFASGVQETQYF
.,few,12,TRBV28,TRBJ1-1,TGTGCCAGCAGTCAAGCGGCGACTGAAGCTTTCTTT,CASSQAATEAFF
.,few,15,TRBV30,TRBJ1-1,TGTGCCTGGGGCAGGGTTGATTCTAGTTCGACTGAAGCTTTCTTT,CAWGRVDSSSTEAFF
TRBD2,.,16,TRBV27,TRBJ2-7,TGTGCCAGCAGTTTATCTGGGCTAGCGGGTACCTACGAGCAGTACTTC,CASSLSGLAGTYEQYF
TRBD2,.,16,TRBV19,TRBJ2-2,TGTGCCAGTAGTTGGCTAGCGGGATGGGACACCGGGGAGCTGTTTTTT,CASSWLAGWDTGELFF
TRBD2,few,13,TRBV29-1,TRBJ2-7,TGCAGCGTTGAAGATGGGACTAGCTACGAGCAGTACTTC,CSVEDGTSYEQYF
TRBD1,.,14,TRBV18,TRBJ1-1,TGTGCCAGCTCACAGGGACAGGGGTTCTCTGAAGCTTTCTTT,CASSQGQGFSEAFF
TRBD1,.,12,TRBV29-1,TRBJ1-1,TGCAGCGTTGAACAGGGGGGTACTGAAGCTTTCTTT,CSVEQGGTEAFF
.,once,15,TRBV2,TRBJ2-3,TGTGCCAGCAGTGATCCGGCTAGCGAGGAAGATACGCAGTATTTT,CASSDPASEEDTQYF
TRBD1,.,14,TRBV27,TRBJ2-2,TGTGCCACCATGAAGGGGGCCGGCACCGGGGAGCTGTTTTTT,CATMKGAGTGELFF
.,.,13,TRBV2,TRBJ2-3,TGTGCCAGCAGTGTACTACGCACAGATACGCAGTATTTT,CASSVLRTDTQYF
.,few,14,TRBV30,TRBJ1-1,TGTGCCTGGGCACCCCCCCCAGGGAGGGCTGAAGCTTTCTTT,CAWAPPPGRAEAFF
TRBD2,.,13,TRBV6-5,TRBJ2-1,TGTGCCAGCTTAGCGGGAGTGGGAAATGAGCAGTTCTTC,CASLAGVGNEQFF
.,.,13,TRBV11-1,TRBJ2-7,TGTGCCAGCAGCTTAAGTCCCCGGGACGAGCAGTACTTC,CASSLSPRDEQYF
.,.,15,TRBV13,TRBJ1-6,TGTGCCAGCAGCGCGAGGGGGAAGGGTTATTCACCCCTCCACTTT,CASSARGKGYSPLHF
.,once,17,TRBV7-9,TRBJ1-2,TGTGCCAGCAGCGTCCGGGACTACGATCAATTTAACTATGGCTACACCTTC,CASSVRDYDQFNYGYTF
.,.,14,TRBV11-2,TRBJ2-5,TGTGCCAGCAGCTCAATGGACCCAGTCAGGGCCCAGTACTTC,CASSSMDPVRAQYF
.,.,17,TRBV5-4,TRBJ2-2,TGTGCCAGCAGCTTGGGAGGATCTAGCTGGGACACCGGGGAGCTGTTTTTT,CASSLGGSSWDTGELFF
TRBD1,.,15,TRBV6-1,TRBJ2-1,TGTGCCAGCAGTGGTGGAAGGGACAGGGCTTATGAGCAGTTCTTC,CASSGGRDRAYEQFF
.,.,13,TRBV27,TRBJ2-7,TGTGCCAGCAGCCTACAGGGATCCTACGAGCAGTACTTC,CASSLQGSYEQYF
TRBD1,.,15,TRBV27,TRBJ1-2,TGTGCCAGCAGTCCGACGGGGACAGGGCCCTATGGCTACACCTTC,CASSPTGTGPYGYTF
.,few,12,TRBV6-5,TRBJ2-1,TGTGCCACATCAGGGACCTACAATGAGCAGTTCTTC,CATSGTYNEQFF
.,.,12,TRBV13,TRBJ2-7,TGTGCCAGCTCCTTGCGGAGGGGGGGGATTCACTTC,CASSLRRGGIHF
TRBD1,.,15,TRBV2,TRBJ1-1,TGTGCCAGCAGTGAACTCGTACAGGGGTCAACTGAAGCTTTCTTT,CASSELVQGSTEAFF
.,.,14,TRBV11-2,TRBJ2-1,TGTGCCAGCAGCACCCTAGGGGGTGGCAATGAGCAGTTCTTC,CASSTLGGGNEQFF
.,.,14,TRBV6-1,TRBJ2-7,TGTGCCAGCAGTGAATGGCTCCGTCTCTACGAGCAGTACTTC,CASSEWLRLYEQYF
TRBD1,.,15,TRBV7-9,TRBJ1-1,TGTGCCAGCAGCCGGTATGGGACAGGGAACACTGAAGCTTTCTTT,CASSRYGTGNTEAFF
.,.,16,TRBV5-6,TRBJ1-2,TGTGCCAGCAGCTTGGCTGGGGAGGGGCGCGACTATGGCTACACCTTC,CASSLAGEGRDYGYTF
.,.,17,TRBV10-3,TRBJ1-2,TGTGCCATCAGTGAGTCGGGGCGAAGGGAAACTAACTATGGCTACACCTTC,CAISESGRRETNYGYTF
.,.,14,TRBV15,TRBJ2-7,TGTGCCACCAGCAGAGGGGGGGATGCGGGCGTGTCGTACTTC,CATSRGGDAGVSYF
.,once,14,TRBV27,TRBJ1-2,TGTGCCACCCGATTCGGGGGGCGCAGCTATGGCTACACCTTC,CATRFGGRSYGYTF
TRBD2,.,17,TRBV5-1,TRBJ2-2,TGCGCCAGCAGCTTCGCTAGCGGGAGATCAAACACCGGGGAGCTGTTTTTT,CASSFASGRSNTGELFF
TRBD2,.,12,TRBV30,TRBJ2-5,TGTGCCTGGAGTGCGGGGGGAGAGACCCAGTACTTC,CAWSAGGETQYF
.,.,12,TRBV2,TRBJ2-2,TGTGCCAGCAAGGGAGGTCGCGGGGAGCTGTTTTTT,CASKGGRGELFF
.,.,17,TRBV30,TRBJ2-6,TGTGCCTGGAGTGAAGGGGGGGGGCCGGCCGGGGCCAACGTCCTGACTTTC,CAWSEGGGPAGANVLTF
TRBD1,.,14,TRBV29-1,TRBJ1-1,TGCAGCGCCCGGACAGGGTCGGGGAACACTGAAGCTTTCTTT,CSARTGSGNTEAFF
.,.,11,TRBV29-1,TRBJ1-2,TGCAGCGTTTACTCTAACTATGGCTACACCTTC,CSVYSNYGYTF
.,.,15,TRBV9,TRBJ1-4,TGTGCCAGCAGCGTAGAGGCCCGAGGCCGGGAAAAACTGTTTTTT,CASSVEARGREKLFF
.,.,18,TRBV19,TRBJ2-6,TGTGCCAGTAGTATAGTTTGGGGGGGCAACTCTGGGGCCAACGTCCTGACTTTC,CASSIVWGGNSGANVLTF